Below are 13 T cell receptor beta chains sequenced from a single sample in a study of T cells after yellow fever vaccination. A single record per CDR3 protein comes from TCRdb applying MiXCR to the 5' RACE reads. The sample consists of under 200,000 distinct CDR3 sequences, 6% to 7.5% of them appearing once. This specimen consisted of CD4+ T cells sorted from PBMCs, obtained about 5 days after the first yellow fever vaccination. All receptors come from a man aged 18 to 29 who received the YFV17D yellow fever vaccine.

CDR3 residues: CASSHISSYEQYF. The CDR3 nucleotides are TGTGCCAGCAGTCACATTAGCTCCTACGAGCAGTACTTC. This chain uses TRBV6-6 with TRBJ2-7; D is ambiguous. V lost 5 bases, J lost 0 bases, and 8 bases lay in between. Germline CDR1 MNHNY, CDR2 SVGAGI (reference sequence). The CDR3 length is 13 residues.

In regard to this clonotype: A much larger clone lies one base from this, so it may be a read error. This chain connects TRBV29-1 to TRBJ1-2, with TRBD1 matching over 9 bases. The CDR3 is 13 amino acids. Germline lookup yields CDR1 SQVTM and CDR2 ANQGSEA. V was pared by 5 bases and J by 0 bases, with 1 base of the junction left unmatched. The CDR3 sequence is CSVWDRANYGYTF. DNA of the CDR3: TGCAGCGTTTGGGACAGGGCTAACTATGGCTACACCTTC.

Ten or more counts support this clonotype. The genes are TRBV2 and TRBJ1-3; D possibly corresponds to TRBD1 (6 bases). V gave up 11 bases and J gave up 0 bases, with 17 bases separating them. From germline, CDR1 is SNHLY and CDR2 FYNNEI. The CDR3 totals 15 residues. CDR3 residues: CAWGMGHLSGNTIYF. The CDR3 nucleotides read TGTGCCTGGGGTATGGGACACCTCTCTGGAAACACCATATATTTT.

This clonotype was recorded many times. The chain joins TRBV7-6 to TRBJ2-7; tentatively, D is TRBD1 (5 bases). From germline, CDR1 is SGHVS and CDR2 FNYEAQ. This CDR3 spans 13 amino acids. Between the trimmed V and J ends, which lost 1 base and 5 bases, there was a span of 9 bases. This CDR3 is CASSLGRVHEQYF. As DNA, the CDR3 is TGTGCCAGCAGCTTAGGCAGGGTCCACGAGCAGTACTTC.

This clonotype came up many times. The CDR3 reads CASGADPNQPQHF. CDR3 nucleotide sequence: TGTGCTTCCGGGGCAGATCCTAATCAGCCCCAGCATTTT. The rearrangement links TRBV27 to TRBJ1-5, with a weak D call TRBD1 (5 bases). Germline CDR1 and CDR2: MNHEY and SMNVEV (reference sequence). The CDR3 is 13 residues long.

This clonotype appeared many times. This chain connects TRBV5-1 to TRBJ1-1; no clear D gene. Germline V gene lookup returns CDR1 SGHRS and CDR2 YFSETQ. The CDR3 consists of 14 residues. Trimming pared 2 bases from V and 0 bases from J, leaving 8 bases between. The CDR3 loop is CASSLYSLNTEAFF. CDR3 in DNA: TGCGCCAGCAGCTTATACAGTTTGAACACTGAAGCTTTCTTT.

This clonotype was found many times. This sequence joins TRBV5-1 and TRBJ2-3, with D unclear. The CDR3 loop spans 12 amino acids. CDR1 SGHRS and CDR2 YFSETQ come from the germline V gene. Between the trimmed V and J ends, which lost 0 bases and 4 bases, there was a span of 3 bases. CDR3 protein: CASSLVPDTQYF. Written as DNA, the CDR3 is TGCGCCAGCAGCTTGGTCCCAGATACGCAGTATTTT.

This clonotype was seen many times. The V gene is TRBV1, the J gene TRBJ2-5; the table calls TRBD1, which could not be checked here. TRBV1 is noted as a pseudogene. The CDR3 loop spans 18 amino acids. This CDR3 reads CTSSQGGARDRLQETQYF. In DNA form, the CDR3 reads TGCACCAGCAGCCAAGGGGGGGCCCGGGACAGGCTTCAAGAGACCCAGTACTTC.

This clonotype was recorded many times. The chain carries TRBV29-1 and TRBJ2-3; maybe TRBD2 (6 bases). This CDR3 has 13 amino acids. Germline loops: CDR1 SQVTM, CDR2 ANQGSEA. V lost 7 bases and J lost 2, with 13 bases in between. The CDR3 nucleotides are TGCAGCGCGCGCGCGGGGATCACAGATACGCAGTATTTT. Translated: CSARAGITDTQYF.

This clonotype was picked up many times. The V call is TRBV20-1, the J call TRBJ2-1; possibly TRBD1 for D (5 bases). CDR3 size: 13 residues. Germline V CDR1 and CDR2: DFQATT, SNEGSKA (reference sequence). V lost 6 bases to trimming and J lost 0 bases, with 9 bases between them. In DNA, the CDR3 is TGCAGTGCGGGCGACAGCTCCTACAATGAGCAGTTCTTC. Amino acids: CSAGDSSYNEQFF.

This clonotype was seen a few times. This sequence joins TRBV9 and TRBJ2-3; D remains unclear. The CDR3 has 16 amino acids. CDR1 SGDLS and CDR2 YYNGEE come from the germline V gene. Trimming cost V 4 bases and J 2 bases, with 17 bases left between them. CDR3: CASSRAHTTLTDTQYF. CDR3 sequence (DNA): TGTGCCAGCAGCCGGGCCCATACGACTCTCACAGATACGCAGTATTTT.

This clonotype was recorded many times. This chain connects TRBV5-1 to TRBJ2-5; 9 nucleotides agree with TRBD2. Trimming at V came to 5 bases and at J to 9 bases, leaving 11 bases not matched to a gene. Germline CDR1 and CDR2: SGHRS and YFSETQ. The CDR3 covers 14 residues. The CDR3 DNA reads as TGCGCCAGCAGTGTGTCTAGCGGGAACGGGGCCCAGTACTTC. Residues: CASSVSSGNGAQYF.

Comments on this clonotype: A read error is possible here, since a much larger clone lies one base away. CDR3: CASRSADSYNERFF. CDR3 nucleotide sequence: TGTGCCAGCAGATCGGCGGACTCCTACAATGAGCGGTTCTTC. The gene calls are TRBV3-1 and TRBJ2-1; TRBD2 might be the D (5 bases). The CDR3 runs 14 residues. CDR1 and CDR2 from the germline V gene are LGHDT and YNNKEL (reference sequence).